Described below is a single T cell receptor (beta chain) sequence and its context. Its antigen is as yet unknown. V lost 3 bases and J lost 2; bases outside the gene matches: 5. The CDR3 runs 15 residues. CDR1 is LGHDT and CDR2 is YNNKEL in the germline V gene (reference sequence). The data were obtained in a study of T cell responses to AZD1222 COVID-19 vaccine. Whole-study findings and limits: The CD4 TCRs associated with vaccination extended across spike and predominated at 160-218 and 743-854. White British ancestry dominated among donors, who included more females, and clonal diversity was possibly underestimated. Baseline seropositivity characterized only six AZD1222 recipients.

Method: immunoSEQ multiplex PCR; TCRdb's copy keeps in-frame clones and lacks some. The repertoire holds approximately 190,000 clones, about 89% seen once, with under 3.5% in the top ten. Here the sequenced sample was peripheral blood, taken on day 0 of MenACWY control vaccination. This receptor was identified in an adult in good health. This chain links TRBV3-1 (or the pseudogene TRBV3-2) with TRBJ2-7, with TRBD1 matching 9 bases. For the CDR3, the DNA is TGTGCCAGCAGCCAGGACAGGGGTCGAGCCTACGAGCAGTACTTC. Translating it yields CASSQDRGRAYEQYF.